Listed below are T cell receptor beta chains from one sample, sequenced in a study of long-term antiretroviral therapy in people with HIV. The data were produced by immunoSEQ multiplex PCR, yet TCRdb's version contains in-frame clones alone and is incomplete. Here the sample spans 25,000 to 30,000 clones, roughly 84% being singletons. This specimen was unsorted PBMCs, taken 4.7 to 5 years after starting antiretroviral therapy. The receptors derive from a man aged 40-49 years with HIV. The CDR3 runs from the conserved cysteine through the conserved F or W. The D gene is left open where the match is weak. A clone size is listed for some rows: how often the clone was seen (once, few, many), or a class if it is expanded.

clone_size	v_call	d_call	j_call	cdr3_nt	cdr3_aa
NA	TRBV30	NA	TRBJ2-1	TGTGCCTGGAGTGTAGGGTCAGCGCAGTTCTTC	CAWSVGSAQFF
few	TRBV6-5	NA	TRBJ1-1	TGTGCCAGTCGAGGTATGAGCGGAACTGAAGCTTTCTTT	CASRGMSGTEAFF
NA	TRBV2	NA	TRBJ1-2	TGTGCCAGCATTCAGAGAGGAGGGGGGCGAGACTATGGCTACACCTTC	CASIQRGGGRDYGYTF
NA	TRBV5-1	TRBD2	TRBJ2-3	TGCGCCAGCCGACCGGGACTACGAACAGATACGCAGTATTTT	CASRPGLRTDTQYF
NA	TRBV5-5	NA	TRBJ1-5	TGTGCCAGCACCCCAGGGCTTGATAGCAATCAGCCCCAGCATTTT	CASTPGLDSNQPQHF
NA	TRBV12-5	NA	TRBJ1-2	TGTGCTAGTGGTTTGGGAGCGACAGGAAGGGGGGGTAACTATGGCTACACCTTC	CASGLGATGRGGNYGYTF
once	TRBV10-1	NA	TRBJ1-3	TGCGCCAGCAGTGAGTCCGGGCTGGCGGGAAACACCATATATTTT	CASSESGLAGNTIYF
NA	TRBV10-1	NA	TRBJ1-1	TGCGCCAGCAGCCCCTCGGGGGACACTGAAGCTTTCTTT	CASSPSGDTEAFF
NA	TRBV28	NA	TRBJ1-1	TGTGCCAGCCTTAGGGGGTTGGCCTCGACCACTGAAGCTTTCTTT	CASLRGLASTTEAFF
NA	TRBV27	TRBD2	TRBJ2-7	TGTGCCAGCAGTTTTTGGGCGGGAGGGGGCGAGCAGTACTTC	CASSFWAGGGEQYF
NA	TRBV4-2	TRBD1	TRBJ2-7	TGTGCCAGCAGCCAGGGTCCGGGACAGAGCTACGAGCAGTACTTC	CASSQGPGQSYEQYF
once	TRBV6-1	TRBD1	TRBJ2-3	TGTGCCAGCAGGCCGACAGGGGCGCTATCAGATACGCAGTATTTT	CASRPTGALSDTQYF
NA	TRBV12-5	TRBD1	TRBJ1-6	TGTGCTAGTGGTTTTGGGGACAGGCAGAATTCACCCCTCCACTTT	CASGFGDRQNSPLHF
NA	TRBV7-6	NA	TRBJ2-7	TGTGCCAGCAGCTTAGGCAACGAGCAGTACTTC	CASSLGNEQYF
NA	TRBV27	TRBD1	TRBJ1-5	TGTGCCAGCAGTTTATCAATGACAGGGAATCAGCCCCAGCATTTT	CASSLSMTGNQPQHF
NA	TRBV28	TRBD2	TRBJ2-5	TGTGCCAGCAGTGTTGACGGGGGGGCGGAGACCCAGTACTTC	CASSVDGGAETQYF
NA	TRBV6-5	TRBD2	TRBJ2-1	TGTGCCAGCAGCGCCGGGACTAGCTACTACAATGAGCAGTTCTTC	CASSAGTSYYNEQFF
once	TRBV28	NA	TRBJ1-2	TGTGCCAGCAATTGGGGCCAAGAGCGGACATCTTACTATGGCTACACCTTC	CASNWGQERTSYYGYTF
NA	TRBV28	TRBD2	TRBJ2-7	TGTGCCAGCAGGTGGCTAGGGGTGGTAGCGGGCAGAGGGGCCCACTACGAGCAGTACTTC	CASRWLGVVAGRGAHYEQYF
NA	TRBV10-1	NA	TRBJ1-3	TGCGCCAGCAGCGAGGGGATCGGAAACACCATATATTTT	CASSEGIGNTIYF
NA	TRBV2	NA	TRBJ2-2	TGTGCCAGCAGTAAGGGGGCGAACACCGGGGAGCTGTTTTTT	CASSKGANTGELFF
NA	TRBV19	NA	TRBJ2-4	TGTGCCAGTAGTATAATTGGAGATTTAGCCAAAAACATTCAGTACTTC	CASSIIGDLAKNIQYF
NA	TRBV18	TRBD2	TRBJ2-5	TGTGCCAGCTCACCACCTAGGACTAGCGGGAAGAGGGAGACCCAGTACTTC	CASSPPRTSGKRETQYF
once	TRBV7-9	NA	TRBJ2-3	TGTGCCAGCAGCTTAGCCGCAGACTCTAGCACAGATACGCAGTATTTT	CASSLAADSSTDTQYF
NA	TRBV2	NA	TRBJ1-2	TGTGCCAGCAGAGGAGACTTAACAGGGCGCTATGGCTACACCTTC	CASRGDLTGRYGYTF
NA	TRBV11-3	NA	TRBJ1-1	TGTGCCAGCAGCGTTAGTGGGGTAGAGACTGAAGCTTTCTTT	CASSVSGVETEAFF
NA	TRBV4-2	NA	TRBJ2-1	TGTGCCAGCAGCCAAGAAGGGGGGCCACCCTCCTACAATGAGCAGTTCTTC	CASSQEGGPPSYNEQFF
NA	TRBV7-2	NA	TRBJ2-3	TGTGCCAGCAGCTTTTCCGGGGGCACAGATACGCAGTATTTT	CASSFSGGTDTQYF
NA	TRBV28	NA	TRBJ2-3	TGTGCCAGCAGTTTATTCGCAAGCTTCACAGATACGCAGTATTTT	CASSLFASFTDTQYF
NA	TRBV25-1	TRBD1	TRBJ2-5	TGTGCCAGCAGTGAGACACCGGGACAGGGTGGAGGGGAGACCCAGTACTTC	CASSETPGQGGGETQYF
NA	TRBV6-6	NA	TRBJ2-6	TGTGCCAGCAGAACGACAGGTGTAGGTGGGGCCAACGTCCTGACTTTC	CASRTTGVGGANVLTF
NA	TRBV29-1	TRBD2	TRBJ2-1	TGCAGCGTAGGGACTAGCGGGGGTGGTGAGCAGTTCTTC	CSVGTSGGGEQFF
NA	TRBV6-5	NA	TRBJ1-1	TGTGCCAGCCACACAGACGGGTTGAACACTGAAGCTTTCTTT	CASHTDGLNTEAFF
NA	TRBV2	NA	TRBJ1-4	TGTGCCAGCAGAGGGGGGATTGCAACTAATGAAAAACTGTTTTTT	CASRGGIATNEKLFF
NA	TRBV5-4	NA	TRBJ1-3	TGTGCCAGCAGCTCTCCAACAGGGTCTGGAAACACCATATATTTT	CASSSPTGSGNTIYF
NA	TRBV7-3	NA	TRBJ2-2	TGTGCCAGCAGCTTAAATTGGGCCCAGGAATCCGGGGAGCTGTTTTTT	CASSLNWAQESGELFF
NA	TRBV29-1	TRBD2	TRBJ2-1	TGCAGCGTTGACGGGACTAGCGGGGGCCTCTCCTACAATGAGCAGTTCTTC	CSVDGTSGGLSYNEQFF
NA	TRBV7-8	NA	TRBJ1-2	TGTGCCAGCACGACAGATTATGCTAACTATGGCTACACCTTC	CASTTDYANYGYTF
NA	TRBV19	NA	TRBJ2-7	TGTGCCAGTAGTTTGAGGGGAGGCGTCACGATGTACGAGCAGTACTTC	CASSLRGGVTMYEQYF
NA	TRBV5-4	NA	TRBJ1-6	TGTGCCAGCAGCTGGGGGGGGGTGCTAGTGGCTCCCCTCCACTTT	CASSWGGVLVAPLHF
NA	TRBV29-1	NA	TRBJ2-1	TGCAGCGTTTTGGGGTACTCCTACAATGAGCAGTTCTTC	CSVLGYSYNEQFF
NA	TRBV30	TRBD1	TRBJ2-7	TGTGCCTGGAGTGTACTCGGGACAGACGAGCAGTACTTC	CAWSVLGTDEQYF
NA	TRBV11-2	NA	TRBJ2-5	TGTGCCAGCAGCTTAGATGAACGGGACGGACTACAAAGTAAGACCCAGTACTTC	CASSLDERDGLQSKTQYF
few	TRBV4-3	TRBD1	TRBJ2-7	TGCGCCAGCAGCCCTTGGACAGGGGGCGGCTACGAGCAGTACTTC	CASSPWTGGGYEQYF
NA	TRBV14	NA	TRBJ2-5	TGTGCCAGCAGCCAAGTGTGGGAGACCCAGTACTTC	CASSQVWETQYF
NA	TRBV5-1	TRBD2	TRBJ2-2	TGCGCCAGCAGTCCTGGACTAGCGGGAGTGTGGGAGCTGTTTTTT	CASSPGLAGVWELFF